Sequencing of this TCR beta chain was carried out in a study of Ad26.COV2.S vaccination and SARS-CoV-2 variants (dated by TCRdb to about 2021). Turning to the overall study: Vaccine-arm donors were drawn from COV1001, a multicentre, randomized, double-blind, placebo-controlled phase I-IIa trial of Ad26.COV2.S in healthy adults. Dosing of Ad26.COV2.S was intramuscular, at either 5x10^10 or 1x10^11 viral particles, delivered as one shot or as two shots spaced 56 days apart. TCRbeta repertoire sequencing was used to assess the specificity and breadth of SARS-CoV-2-reactive T cell receptors after Ad26.COV2.S vaccination. A total of approximately 32 samples were included in the TCR-sequenced set, comprising roughly 19 Ad26.COV2.S vaccine recipients, 5 placebo recipients and 8 SARS-CoV-2 convalescent individuals. Trial participants were randomized into five groups of five, in which low-dose or high-dose Ad26.COV2.S was given once or twice, or placebo was given on both occasions. Investigators did not know the trial group allocation while performing experiments and assessing outcomes. What the work shows at the level of the full study, not this receptor alone: Non-spike TCR breadth was comparable between vaccine and placebo recipients, consistent with the vaccine containing only spike. Ad26.COV2.S recipients had higher spike-specific TCR breadth than placebo recipients (P = 0.0014). It was noted by the authors that total T cell responses may have been underestimated by the TCR breadth and depth analyses. Comparing responses between vaccine doses or regimens was not something the study was powered to do. Substantial breadth of spike-specific CD8+ and CD4+ T cell responses was reported after vaccination.

On this clone itself: It has no known antigen specificity. Nothing much larger sits one base from this clone, and base qualities are not available.

CDR1 and CDR2 were assigned from the germline V gene as SQVTM and ANQGSEA. The germline V and J ends show losses of 6 bases and 1 base respectively, and no gene match explains 9 bases of the junction. Measured from the cysteine to the phenylalanine, the CDR3 is 15 residues long. The only DNA kept is the CDR3, 45 bases in frame from the first base. The immunoSEQ Assay was the method used to sequence TCRbeta CDR3 regions. After extraction, genomic DNA underwent amplification by bias-controlled multiplex PCR, followed by high-throughput sequencing. On the study's bioinformatics: To quantify the absolute abundance of every unique TCRbeta CDR3 region, sequences were collapsed and filtered. T cell fraction was estimated by normalizing TCRbeta template counts to usable DNA, which was measured by amplifying reference genes present in all nucleated cells. Repertoire TCRs were annotated as SARS-CoV-2-specific when V gene, CDR3 amino acid sequence and J gene were exactly matched to a known reactive TCR set. The reference SARS-CoV-2 TCR set came from MIRA and was filtered for enrichment in COVID-19-positive ImmuneCODE repertoires, removing public or cross-reactive TCRs. Drawing on the MIRA antigens, annotated TCRs were analysed further at the level of specific ORF or position within ORF. Depth was the summed frequency of annotated unique rearrangements, while breadth was defined as annotated unique rearrangements over total unique productive rearrangements. Group comparisons of TCR breadth used two-sided Wilcoxon rank-sum tests. The clones in this table, taken by TCRdb from immuneACCESS, are in-frame only. Not every clone is retained; where verified, under half of the shortfall comes from an unresolved V gene, and the cause of the rest is unknown. Clonal size and the V and J genes are those of that table, whereas D and trimming came from the DNA. For this sample the table gives 350,000 to 500,000 clones, of which over 75% were detected only once. Around 3.6% of the sample is held by the ten biggest clonotypes.

What this sample's treatment or condition label stands for: 19 received Ad26.COV2.S at low or high dose, single or two shots; roughly 5 received placebo; per-sample allocation not given. For vaccine and placebo recipients, the sequenced repertoires came from samples collected on day 63 after the first injection. Between 29 July and 7 August 2020, Cohort 1b enrolled some 25 adults aged 18-55 years at one site in Boston, USA. As a vaccine, Ad26.COV2.S was a replication-incompetent adenovirus type 26 vector that expressed a prefusion-stabilized SARS-CoV-2 spike protein derived from the original Wuhan strain.

Here the sequenced sample was peripheral blood, taken in a trial of Ad26.COV2.S vaccine versus placebo. This clonotype was sampled from a person between 18 and 60 years old who received the Ad26.COV2.S COVID-19 vaccine or a placebo. The sequence links TRBV29-1 to TRBJ2-3; 8 junctional bases match TRBD1. The CDR3 sequence is CSVYKPGQGTDTQYF. The DNA sequence follows: TGCAGCGTCTACAAACCGGGACAGGGCACAGATACGCAGTATTTT.